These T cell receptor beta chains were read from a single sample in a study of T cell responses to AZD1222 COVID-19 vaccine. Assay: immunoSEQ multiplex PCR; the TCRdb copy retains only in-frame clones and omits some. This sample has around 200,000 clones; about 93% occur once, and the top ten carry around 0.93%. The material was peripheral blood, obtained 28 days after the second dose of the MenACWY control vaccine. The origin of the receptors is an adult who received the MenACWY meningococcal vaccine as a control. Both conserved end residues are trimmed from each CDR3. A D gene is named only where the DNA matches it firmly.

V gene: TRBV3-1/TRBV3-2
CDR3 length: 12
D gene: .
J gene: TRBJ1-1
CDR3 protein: ASSQEPLNTEAF

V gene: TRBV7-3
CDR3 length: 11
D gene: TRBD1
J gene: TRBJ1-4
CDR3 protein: ASSLGQGEKLF

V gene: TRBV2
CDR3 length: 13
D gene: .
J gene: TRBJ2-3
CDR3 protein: ASKRGSRDADTQY

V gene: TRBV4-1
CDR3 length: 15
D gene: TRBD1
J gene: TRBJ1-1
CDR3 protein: ASSQEPTGGSSSEAF

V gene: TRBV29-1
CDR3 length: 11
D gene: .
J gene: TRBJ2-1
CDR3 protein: SVEGGLAYEQF

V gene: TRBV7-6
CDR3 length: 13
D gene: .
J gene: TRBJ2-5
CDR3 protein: ASSLGGVRAETQY

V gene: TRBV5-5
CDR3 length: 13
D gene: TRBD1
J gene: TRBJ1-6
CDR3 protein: ASSPPGTGQSPLH

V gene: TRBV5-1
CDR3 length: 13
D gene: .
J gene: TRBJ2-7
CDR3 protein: ASSLGGGPSYEQY

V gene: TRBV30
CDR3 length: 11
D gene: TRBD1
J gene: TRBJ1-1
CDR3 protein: AWSGQGYTEAF

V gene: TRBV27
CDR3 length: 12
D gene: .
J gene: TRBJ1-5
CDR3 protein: ASSLFGDGQPQH

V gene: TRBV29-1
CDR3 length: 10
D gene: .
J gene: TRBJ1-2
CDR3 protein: SVESRLFGYT

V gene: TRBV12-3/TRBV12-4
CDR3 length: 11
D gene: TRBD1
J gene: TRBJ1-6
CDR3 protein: ASSRDRESPLH

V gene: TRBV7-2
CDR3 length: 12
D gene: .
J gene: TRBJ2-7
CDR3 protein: ASSLGQSSYEQY

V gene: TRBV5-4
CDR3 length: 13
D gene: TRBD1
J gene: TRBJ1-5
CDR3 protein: ASSPGVGGTQPQH

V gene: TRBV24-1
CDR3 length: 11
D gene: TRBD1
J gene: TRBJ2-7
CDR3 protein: ATRGGTGDEQY

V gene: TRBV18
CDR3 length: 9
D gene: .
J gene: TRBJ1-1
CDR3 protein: ASSPAREAF

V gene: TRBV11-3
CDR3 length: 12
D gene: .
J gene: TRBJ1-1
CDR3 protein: ASSSDGQNTEAF

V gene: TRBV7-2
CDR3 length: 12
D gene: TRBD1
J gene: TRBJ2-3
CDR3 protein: ASSYGTGGDTQY

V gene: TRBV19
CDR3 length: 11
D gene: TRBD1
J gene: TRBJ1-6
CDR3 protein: ASKGQGNSPLH

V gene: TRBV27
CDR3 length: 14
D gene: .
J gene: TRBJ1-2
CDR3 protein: ASRPGRGLFNYGYT

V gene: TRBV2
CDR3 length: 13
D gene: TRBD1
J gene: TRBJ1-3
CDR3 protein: ASSERGLFGNTIY

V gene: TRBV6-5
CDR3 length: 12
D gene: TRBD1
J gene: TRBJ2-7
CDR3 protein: ASIPGQGTYEQY

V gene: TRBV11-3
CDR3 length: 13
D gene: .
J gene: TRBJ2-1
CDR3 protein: ASSLDSAPYNEQF

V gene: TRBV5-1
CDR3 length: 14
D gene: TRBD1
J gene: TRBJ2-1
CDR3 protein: ASSLAPTGDYNEQF

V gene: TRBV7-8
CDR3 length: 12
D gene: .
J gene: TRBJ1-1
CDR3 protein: ASSVRQQVTEAF

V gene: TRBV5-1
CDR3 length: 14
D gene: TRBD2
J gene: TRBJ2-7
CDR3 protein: ASSPGGTSGFYEQY

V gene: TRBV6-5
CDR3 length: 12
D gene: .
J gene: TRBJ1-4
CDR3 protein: ASTPGGTAEKLF

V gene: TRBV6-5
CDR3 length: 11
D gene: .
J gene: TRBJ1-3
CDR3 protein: ASSYRVTDTIY

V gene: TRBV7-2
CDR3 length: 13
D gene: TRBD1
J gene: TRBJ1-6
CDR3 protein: ASSSGGSYNSPLH

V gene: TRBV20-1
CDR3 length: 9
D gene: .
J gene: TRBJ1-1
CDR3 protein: SARYGSEAF

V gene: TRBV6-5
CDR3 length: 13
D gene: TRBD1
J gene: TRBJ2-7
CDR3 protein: ASSPRDRRPYEQY

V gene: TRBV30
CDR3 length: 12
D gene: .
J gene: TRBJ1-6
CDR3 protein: AWAGISSNSPLH

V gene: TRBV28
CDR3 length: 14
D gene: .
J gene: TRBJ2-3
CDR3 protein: ASSPRDFSSTDTQY

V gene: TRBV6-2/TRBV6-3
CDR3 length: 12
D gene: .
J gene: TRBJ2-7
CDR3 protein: ASSSGLTAYEQY

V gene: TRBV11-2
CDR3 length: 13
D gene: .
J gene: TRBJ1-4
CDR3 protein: ASSPSGGTNEKLF

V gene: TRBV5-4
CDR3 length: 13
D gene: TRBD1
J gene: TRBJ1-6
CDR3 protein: ASSGDRGYSSPLH

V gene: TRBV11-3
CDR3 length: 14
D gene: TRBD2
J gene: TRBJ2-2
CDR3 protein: ASSLRRGGLTGELF

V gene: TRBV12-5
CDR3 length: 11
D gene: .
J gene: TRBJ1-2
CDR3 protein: ASGLGGGYGYT

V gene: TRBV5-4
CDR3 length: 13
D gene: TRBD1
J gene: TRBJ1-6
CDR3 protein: ASSLAGQGNSPLH

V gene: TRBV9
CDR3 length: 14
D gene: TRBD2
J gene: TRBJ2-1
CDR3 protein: ASSFLTSLSYNEQF

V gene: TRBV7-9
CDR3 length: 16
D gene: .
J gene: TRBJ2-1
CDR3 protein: ASSHGVLGGLSYNEQF

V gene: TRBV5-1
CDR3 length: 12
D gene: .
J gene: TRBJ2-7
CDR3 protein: ASSFRTTPYEQY

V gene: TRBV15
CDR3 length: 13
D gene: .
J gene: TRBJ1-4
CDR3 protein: ATSRDYRDLRGLF

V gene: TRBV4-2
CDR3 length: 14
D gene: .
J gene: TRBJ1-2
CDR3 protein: ASSQDADRSTYGYT

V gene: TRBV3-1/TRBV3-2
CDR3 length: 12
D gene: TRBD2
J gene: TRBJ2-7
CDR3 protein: ASRASGGPPKQY

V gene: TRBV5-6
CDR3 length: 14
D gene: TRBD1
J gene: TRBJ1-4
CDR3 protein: ASSLVDRTPMEKLF

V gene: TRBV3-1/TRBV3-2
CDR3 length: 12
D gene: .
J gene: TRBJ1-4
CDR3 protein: ASSPGATNEKLF

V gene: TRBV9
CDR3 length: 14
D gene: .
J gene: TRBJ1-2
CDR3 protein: ASSPGPTASLYGYT

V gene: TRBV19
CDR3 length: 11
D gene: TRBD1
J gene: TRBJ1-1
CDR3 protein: ASQDRAGTEAF

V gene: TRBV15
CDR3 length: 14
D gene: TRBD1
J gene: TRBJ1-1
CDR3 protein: ATSTGPGQGGAEAF

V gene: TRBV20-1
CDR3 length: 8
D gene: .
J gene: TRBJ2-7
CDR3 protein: SALRYEQY

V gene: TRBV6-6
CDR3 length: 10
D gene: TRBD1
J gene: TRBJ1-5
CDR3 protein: ASQTGDQPQH